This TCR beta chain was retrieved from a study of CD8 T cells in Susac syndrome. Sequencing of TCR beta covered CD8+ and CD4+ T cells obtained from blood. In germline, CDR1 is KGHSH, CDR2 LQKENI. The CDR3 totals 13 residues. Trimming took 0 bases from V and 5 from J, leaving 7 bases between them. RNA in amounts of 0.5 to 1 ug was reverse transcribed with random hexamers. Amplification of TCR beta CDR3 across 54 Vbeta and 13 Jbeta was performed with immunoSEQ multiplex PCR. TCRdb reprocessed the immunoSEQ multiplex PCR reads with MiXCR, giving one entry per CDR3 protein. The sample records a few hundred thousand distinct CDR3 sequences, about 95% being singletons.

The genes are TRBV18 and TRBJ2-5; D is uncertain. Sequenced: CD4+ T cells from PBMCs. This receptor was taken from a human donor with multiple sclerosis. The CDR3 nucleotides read TGTGCCAGCTCACCACCGGCACGGGAGACCCAGTACTTC. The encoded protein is CASSPPARETQYF. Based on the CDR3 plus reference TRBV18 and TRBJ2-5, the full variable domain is NAGVMQNPRHLVRRRGQEARLRCSPMKGHSHVYWYRQLPEEGLKFMVYLQKENIIDESGMPKERFSAEFPKEGPSILRIQQVVRGDSAAYFCASSPPARETQYFGPGTRLLVL.